These T cell receptor beta chains were read from a single sample in a study of follicular helper T cells after annual influenza vaccination. Assay used: immunoSEQ multiplex PCR; TCRdb lists only in-frame clones, some missing. The profile shows roughly 9,200 clones, approximately 84% of them singletons. The material was CXCR5- memory CD4+ T cells sorted from blood, obtained 7 days after influenza vaccination. These receptors were collected from an adult who received the influenza vaccine. Each CDR3 is given with its conserved first and last residue. D genes are given only for firm matches. Clone size, where shown, is once, few, many, or a class for clones that have expanded.

clone_size j_call v_call d_call cdr3_aa cdr3_nt
once TRBJ1-3 TRBV9 - CASSVVRSGNTIYF TGTGCCAGCAGCGTAGTCCGCTCTGGAAACACCATATATTTT
- TRBJ2-2 TRBV5-5 TRBD1 CASSFRPGQGYTGELFF TGTGCCAGCAGCTTTAGGCCGGGACAGGGATACACCGGGGAGCTGTTTTTT
- TRBJ2-5 TRBV5-1 TRBD1 CASSLEGTGYPQYF TGCGCCAGCAGCTTGGAAGGGACAGGGTATCCCCAGTACTTC
- TRBJ2-1 TRBV9 - CASSAGDYNEQFF TGTGCCAGCAGCGCCGGAGACTACAATGAGCAGTTCTTC
- TRBJ1-4 TRBV18 - CASSSLGVEAKKLFF TGTGCCAGCTCATCCCTTGGGGTGGAGGCGAAAAAACTGTTTTTT
- TRBJ2-5 TRBV6-5 - CASTPGGSKETQYF TGTGCCAGCACCCCAGGGGGGAGCAAAGAGACCCAGTACTTC
- TRBJ2-1 TRBV5-8 TRBD1 CASSLGQGYNEQFF TGTGCCAGCAGCTTGGGACAGGGATACAATGAGCAGTTCTTC
- TRBJ1-1 TRBV27 - CASTRTANTEAFF TGTGCCAGCACAAGGACGGCGAACACTGAAGCTTTCTTT
- TRBJ2-7 TRBV28 - CASSPPRQLISYEQYF TGTGCCAGCAGCCCCCCGCGGCAGTTGATCTCCTACGAGCAGTACTTC
- TRBJ1-2 TRBV2 - CASSNRDGYTF TGTGCCAGCAGTAACAGAGATGGCTACACCTTC
- TRBJ2-1 TRBV9 - CASSVATGSYNEQFF TGTGCCAGCAGCGTAGCTACTGGCTCCTACAATGAGCAGTTCTTC
- TRBJ2-5 TRBV15 - CATSPTGETQYF TGTGCCACCAGTCCCACCGGGGAGACCCAGTACTTC
once TRBJ1-3 TRBV6-4 - CASRPDRTGNTIYF TGTGCCAGCAGGCCCGACAGAACTGGAAACACCATATATTTT